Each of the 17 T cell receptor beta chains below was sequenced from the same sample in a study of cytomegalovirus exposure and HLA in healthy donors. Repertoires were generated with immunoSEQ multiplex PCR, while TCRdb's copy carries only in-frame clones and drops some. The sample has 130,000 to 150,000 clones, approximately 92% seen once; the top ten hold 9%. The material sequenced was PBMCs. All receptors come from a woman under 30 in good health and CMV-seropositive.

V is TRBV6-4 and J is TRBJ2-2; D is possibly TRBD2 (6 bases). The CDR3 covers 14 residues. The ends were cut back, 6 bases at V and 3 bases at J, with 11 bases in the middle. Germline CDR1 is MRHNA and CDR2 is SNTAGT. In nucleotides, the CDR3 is TGTGCCAGCAGCCGGGACTCAGACACCGGGGAGCTGTTTTTT. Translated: CASSRDSDTGELFF.

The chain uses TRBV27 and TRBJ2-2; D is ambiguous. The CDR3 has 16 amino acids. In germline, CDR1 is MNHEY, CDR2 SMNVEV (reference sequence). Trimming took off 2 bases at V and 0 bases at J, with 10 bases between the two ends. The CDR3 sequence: CASSLKRIPNTGELFF. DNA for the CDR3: TGTGCCAGCAGTTTAAAGCGAATCCCGAACACCGGGGAGCTGTTTTTT.

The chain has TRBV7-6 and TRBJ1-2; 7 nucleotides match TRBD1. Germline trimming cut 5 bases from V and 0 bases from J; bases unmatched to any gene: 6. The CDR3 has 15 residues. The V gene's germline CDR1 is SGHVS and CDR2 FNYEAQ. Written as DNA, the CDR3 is TGTGCCAGCAGCGCCGGGGACAGCCCTAACTATGGCTACACCTTC. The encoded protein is CASSAGDSPNYGYTF.

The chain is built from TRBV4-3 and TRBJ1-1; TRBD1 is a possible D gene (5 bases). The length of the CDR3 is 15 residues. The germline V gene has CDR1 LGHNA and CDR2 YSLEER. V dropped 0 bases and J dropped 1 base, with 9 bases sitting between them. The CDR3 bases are TGCGCCAGCAGCCAAGATGGTCAGGGGAACACTGAAGCTTTCTTT. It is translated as CASSQDGQGNTEAFF.

The CDR3 region is CADLRTTDTQYF. The CDR3 nucleotides are TGTGCCGACCTAAGGACTACAGATACGCAGTATTTT. This chain joins TRBV2 and TRBJ2-3; a possible D gene is TRBD2 (5 bases). CDR1 and CDR2 (germline): SNHLY, FYNNEI. The V end was cut by 11 bases, the J end by 3 bases, with 12 bases between. The CDR3 loop spans 12 amino acids.

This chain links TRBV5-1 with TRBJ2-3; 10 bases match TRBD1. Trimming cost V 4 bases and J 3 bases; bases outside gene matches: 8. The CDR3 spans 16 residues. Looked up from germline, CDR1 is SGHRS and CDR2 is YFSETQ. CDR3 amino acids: CASSRDRGGGTDTQYF. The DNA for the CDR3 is TGCGCCAGCAGCCGGGACAGGGGAGGCGGAACAGATACGCAGTATTTT.

The CDR3 protein is CASSSERGGYGYTF. CDR3 nucleotides: TGTGCCAGCAGCTCGGAGCGGGGGGGCTATGGCTACACCTTC. V and J are TRBV5-4 and TRBJ1-2; a possible D gene is TRBD1 (5 bases). The V and J ends lost 3 bases and 4 bases respectively, with 13 bases between them. The germline gives CDR1 SGHNT, CDR2 YYREEE (reference sequence). This CDR3 is 14 amino acids long.

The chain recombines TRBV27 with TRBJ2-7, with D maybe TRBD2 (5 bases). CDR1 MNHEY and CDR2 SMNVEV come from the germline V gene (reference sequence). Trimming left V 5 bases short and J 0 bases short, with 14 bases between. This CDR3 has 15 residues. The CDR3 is CASSESGINSYEQYF. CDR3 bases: TGTGCCAGCAGTGAAAGCGGAATTAACTCCTACGAGCAGTACTTC.

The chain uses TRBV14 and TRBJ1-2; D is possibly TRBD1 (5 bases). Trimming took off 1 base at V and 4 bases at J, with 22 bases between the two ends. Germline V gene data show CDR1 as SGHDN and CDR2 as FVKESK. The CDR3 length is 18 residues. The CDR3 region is CASSQVEETAFFGYGYTF. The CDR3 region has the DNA TGTGCCAGCAGCCAAGTTGAGGAGACAGCCTTTTTTGGCTATGGCTACACCTTC.

CDR3 protein: CASRLVIQQETQYF. CDR3 nucleotide sequence: TGTGCCAGCCGGCTCGTGATACAGCAAGAGACCCAGTACTTC. V is TRBV2 and J is TRBJ2-5; no reliable D call. There are 14 residues in the CDR3. Germline CDR1 reads SNHLY; CDR2 reads FYNNEI. V lost 8 bases, J lost 2 bases, and 15 bases lay in between.

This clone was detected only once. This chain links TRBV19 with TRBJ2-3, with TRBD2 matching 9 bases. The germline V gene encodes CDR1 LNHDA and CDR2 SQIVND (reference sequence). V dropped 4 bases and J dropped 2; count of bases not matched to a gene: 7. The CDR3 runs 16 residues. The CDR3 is CASSTPASGDTDTQYF. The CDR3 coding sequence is TGTGCCAGTAGTACCCCAGCTAGCGGGGACACAGATACGCAGTATTTT. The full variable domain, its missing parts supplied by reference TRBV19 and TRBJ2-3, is DGGITQSPKYLFRKEGQNVTLSCEQNLNHDAMYWYRQDPGQGLRLIYYSQIVNDFQKGDIAEGYSVSREKKESFPLTVTSAQKNPTAFYLCASSTPASGDTDTQYFGPGTRLTVL.

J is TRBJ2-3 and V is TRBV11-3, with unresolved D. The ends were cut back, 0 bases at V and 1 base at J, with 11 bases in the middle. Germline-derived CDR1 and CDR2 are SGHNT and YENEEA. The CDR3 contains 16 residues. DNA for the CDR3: TGTGCCAGCAGCTTAGATCAAGAGCGACGCACAGATACGCAGTATTTT. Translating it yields CASSLDQERRTDTQYF.

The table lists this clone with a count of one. CDR3 sequence (DNA): TGTGCCAGTAGTATAGTTTCCAGGGATAGCAATCAGCCCCAGCATTTT. It codes for CASSIVSRDSNQPQHF. This chain uses TRBV19 with TRBJ1-5; D is perhaps TRBD1 (5 bases). The CDR3 consists of 16 residues. Germline lookup yields CDR1 LNHDA and CDR2 SQIVND (reference sequence). The V gene lost 1 base and the J gene lost 0 bases, with 10 bases spanning the gap.

In nucleotides, the CDR3 is TGTGCCAGCACGACCCCGGGGTATGCCGGGGAGCTGTTTTTT. Its translation is CASTTPGYAGELFF. This chain uses TRBV2 with TRBJ2-2; D possibly corresponds to TRBD2 (5 bases). The V end lost 7 bases, the J end lost 6 bases, and 15 bases lay between the germline ends. The CDR3 is made up of 14 amino acids. The germline gives CDR1 SNHLY, CDR2 FYNNEI.

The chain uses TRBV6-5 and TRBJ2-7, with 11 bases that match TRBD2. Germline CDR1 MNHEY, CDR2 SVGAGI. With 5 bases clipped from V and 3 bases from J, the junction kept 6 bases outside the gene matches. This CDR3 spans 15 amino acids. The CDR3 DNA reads TGTGCCAGCAGTACGGGTCTAGCGGGGGGCTACGAGCAGTACTTC. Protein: CASSTGLAGGYEQYF.

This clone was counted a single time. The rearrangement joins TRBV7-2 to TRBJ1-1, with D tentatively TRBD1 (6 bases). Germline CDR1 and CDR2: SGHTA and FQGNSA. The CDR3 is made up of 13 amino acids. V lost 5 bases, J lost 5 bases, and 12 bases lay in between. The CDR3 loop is CASSRKGETEAFF. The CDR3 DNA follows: TGTGCCAGCAGCAGAAAGGGGGAAACTGAAGCTTTCTTT.

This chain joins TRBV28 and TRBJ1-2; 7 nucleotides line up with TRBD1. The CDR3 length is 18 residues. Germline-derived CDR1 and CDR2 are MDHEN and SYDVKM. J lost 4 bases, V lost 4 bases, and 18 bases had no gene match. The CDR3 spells CASSSLPGGPPPGYGYTF. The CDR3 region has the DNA TGTGCCAGCAGTTCCCTCCCAGGGGGGCCACCGCCGGGCTATGGCTACACCTTC.